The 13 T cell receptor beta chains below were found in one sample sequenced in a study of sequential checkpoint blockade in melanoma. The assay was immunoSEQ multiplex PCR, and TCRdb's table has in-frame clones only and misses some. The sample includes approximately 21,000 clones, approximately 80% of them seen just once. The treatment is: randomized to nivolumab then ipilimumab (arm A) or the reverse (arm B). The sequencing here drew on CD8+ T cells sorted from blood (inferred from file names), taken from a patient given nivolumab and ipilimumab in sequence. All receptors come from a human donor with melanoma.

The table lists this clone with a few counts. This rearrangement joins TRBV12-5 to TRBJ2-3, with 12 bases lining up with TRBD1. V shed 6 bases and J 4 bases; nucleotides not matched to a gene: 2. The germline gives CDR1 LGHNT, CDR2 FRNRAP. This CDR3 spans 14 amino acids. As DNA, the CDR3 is TGTGCTAGTGGGGGACAGGGGGCTGCAGATACGCAGTATTTT. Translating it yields CASGGQGAADTQYF.

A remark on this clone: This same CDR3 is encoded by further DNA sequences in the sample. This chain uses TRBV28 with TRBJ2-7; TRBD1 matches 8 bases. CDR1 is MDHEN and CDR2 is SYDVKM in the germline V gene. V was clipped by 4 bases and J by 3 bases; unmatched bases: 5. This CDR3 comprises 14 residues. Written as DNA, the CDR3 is TGTGCCAGCAGTTCTACCGGGACAGGCTACGAGCAGTACTTC. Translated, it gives CASSSTGTGYEQYF.

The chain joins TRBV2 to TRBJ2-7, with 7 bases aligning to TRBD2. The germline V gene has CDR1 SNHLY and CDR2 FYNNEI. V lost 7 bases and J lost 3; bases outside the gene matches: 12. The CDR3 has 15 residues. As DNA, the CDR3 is TGTGCCAGCACCCCCATGGGTCCGGGAGGCTACGAGCAGTACTTC. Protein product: CASTPMGPGGYEQYF.

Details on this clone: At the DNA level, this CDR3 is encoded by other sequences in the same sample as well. The CDR3 DNA reads as TGTGCCACCAGCAGAGACAGGCAAGAGACCCAGTACTTC. Protein sequence: CATSRDRQETQYF. The chain carries TRBV15 and TRBJ2-5; D gene unclear. Germline V gives CDR1 LNHNV, CDR2 YYDKDF (reference sequence). There are 13 residues in the CDR3. V was clipped by 0 bases and J by 2 bases, with 4 bases between them.

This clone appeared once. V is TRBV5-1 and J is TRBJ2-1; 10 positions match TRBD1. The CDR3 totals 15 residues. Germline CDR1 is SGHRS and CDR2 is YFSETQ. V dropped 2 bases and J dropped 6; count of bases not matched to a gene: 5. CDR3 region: CASSFGTGEINEQFF. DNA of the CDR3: TGCGCCAGCAGCTTCGGGACAGGGGAGATCAATGAGCAGTTCTTC. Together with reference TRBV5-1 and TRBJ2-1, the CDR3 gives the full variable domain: KAGVTQTPRYLIKTRGQQVTLSCSPISGHRSVSWYQQTPGQGLQFLFEYFSETQRNKGNFPGRFSGRQFSNSRSEMNVSTLELGDSALYLCASSFGTGEINEQFFGPGTRLTVL.

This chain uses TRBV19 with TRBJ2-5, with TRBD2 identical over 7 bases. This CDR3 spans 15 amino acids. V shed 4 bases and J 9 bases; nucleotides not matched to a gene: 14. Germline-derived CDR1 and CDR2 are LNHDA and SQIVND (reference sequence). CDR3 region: CASSNAGASRRAQYF. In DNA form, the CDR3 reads TGTGCCAGTAGTAATGCGGGAGCCTCACGGAGGGCCCAGTACTTC.

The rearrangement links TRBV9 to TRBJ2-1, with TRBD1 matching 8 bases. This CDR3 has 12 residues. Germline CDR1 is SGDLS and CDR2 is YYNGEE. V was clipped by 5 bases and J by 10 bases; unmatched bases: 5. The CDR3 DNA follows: TGTGCCAGCAGAGCGACAGGGGACGAGCAGTTCTTC. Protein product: CASRATGDEQFF.

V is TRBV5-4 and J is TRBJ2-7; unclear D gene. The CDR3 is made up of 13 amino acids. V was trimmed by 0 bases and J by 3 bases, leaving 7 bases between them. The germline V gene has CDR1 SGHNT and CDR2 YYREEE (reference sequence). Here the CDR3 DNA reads TGTGCCAGCAGCTTGGACAGTGGCTACGAGCAGTACTTC. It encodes CASSLDSGYEQYF.

CDR3: CASSILAGGVNEQFF. In DNA form, the CDR3 reads TGTGCCAGTAGTATACTAGCGGGAGGTGTTAATGAGCAGTTCTTC. The chain combines TRBV19 with TRBJ2-1, with 11 bases aligning to TRBD2. J was trimmed by 7 bases and V by 2 bases; bases with no gene match: 4. This CDR3 has 15 amino acids. Germline V lookup: CDR1 LNHDA, CDR2 SQIVND (reference sequence).

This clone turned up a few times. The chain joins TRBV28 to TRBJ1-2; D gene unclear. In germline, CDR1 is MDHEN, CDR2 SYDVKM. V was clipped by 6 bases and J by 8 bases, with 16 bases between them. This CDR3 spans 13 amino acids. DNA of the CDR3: TGTGCCAGCAGCCTGGAGCTTCTTTGGGGCTACACCTTC. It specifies CASSLELLWGYTF.

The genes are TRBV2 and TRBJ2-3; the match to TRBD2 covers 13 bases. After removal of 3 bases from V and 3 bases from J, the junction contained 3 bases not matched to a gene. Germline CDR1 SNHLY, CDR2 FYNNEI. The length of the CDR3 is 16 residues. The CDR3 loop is CASSDTSGRGTDTQYF. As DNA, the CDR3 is TGTGCCAGCAGTGACACTAGCGGGAGGGGTACAGATACGCAGTATTTT.

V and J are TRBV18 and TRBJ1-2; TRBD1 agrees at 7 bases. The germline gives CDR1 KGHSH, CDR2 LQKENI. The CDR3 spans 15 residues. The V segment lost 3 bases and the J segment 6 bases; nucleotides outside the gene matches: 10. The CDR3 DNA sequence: TGTGCCAGCTCACCCGACGGGACAGTTGTGAATGGCTACACCTTC. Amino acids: CASSPDGTVVNGYTF.

CDR3 DNA sequence: TGCGCCAGCAGCCAGGCCGGGGGGAGCGGGAGTGCGAATGAGCAGTTCTTC. It translates to CASSQAGGSGSANEQFF. J is TRBJ2-1 and V is TRBV4-1; 8 positions agree with TRBD2. V lost 3 bases, J lost 7 bases, and 14 bases stayed unmatched. CDR3 length: 17 residues. Germline V gene sequence: CDR1 MGHRA, CDR2 YSYEKL.